A single sample is the source of the 27 T cell receptor beta chains below, sequenced in a study of T cell repertoires in cytomegalovirus infection. Antigens of these TCRs are unknown. TCRdb recomputed calls from the reads with MiXCR, one row per CDR3 protein. The sample shows approximately 730,000 distinct CDR3 sequences, almost 30% of them seen only once. The source was cultured CD8+ T cells from PBMCs, collected from culture after CMV antigen stimulation. These receptors were collected from a human donor in good health (CMV status not recorded). Some clones in this sample may be carry-over from other donors' samples.

The V gene is TRBV27, the J gene TRBJ2-1; 7 nucleotides line up with TRBD2. Germline trimming cut 8 bases from V and 12 bases from J; bases unmatched to any gene: 7. Germline V gene lookup returns CDR1 MNHEY and CDR2 SMNVEV (reference sequence). The length of the CDR3 is 11 residues. CDR3 sequence: CASGDYGGQFF. Written as DNA, the CDR3 is TGTGCCAGCGGGGACTACGGGGGGCAGTTCTTC.

The gene calls are TRBV7-9 and TRBJ1-2, with 7 positions matching TRBD1. The CDR3 length is 13 residues. With V trimmed by 5 bases and J by 4 bases, 4 bases remained unmatched. Germline CDR1 reads SEHNR; CDR2 reads FQNEAQ (reference sequence). The DNA of the CDR3 is TGTGCCAGCAGCGACAGGGATCTCTATGGCTACACCTTC. Translated: CASSDRDLYGYTF.

This clonotype occurred a few times. This chain uses TRBV7-9 with TRBJ2-5, with TRBD2 identical over 8 bases. The V gene's germline CDR1 is SEHNR and CDR2 FQNEAQ (reference sequence). The CDR3 runs 17 residues. Unmatched junction bases numbered 8, after V lost 2 bases and J lost 0 bases. The chain's CDR3 is CASSLSAAGGHQETQYF. CDR3 nucleotide sequence: TGTGCCAGCAGCTTATCAGCGGCGGGGGGCCACCAAGAGACCCAGTACTTC.

The V call is TRBV10-3, the J call TRBJ2-3; TRBD1 aligns across 8 bases. The CDR3 extends over 15 amino acids. V lost 0 bases and J lost 5; bases outside the gene matches: 4. The V gene's germline CDR1 is ENHRY and CDR2 SYGVKD. The CDR3 region has the DNA TGTGCCATCAGTGAGTCGGACAGGGCCAAAGATACGCAGTATTTT. Its translation is CAISESDRAKDTQYF.

This clonotype was observed many times. The chain is built from TRBV19 and TRBJ1-1, with D possibly matching TRBD1 (5 bases). V was pared by 7 bases and J by 0 bases, with 18 bases between. The CDR3 consists of 16 residues. CDR1 is LNHDA, CDR2 SQIVND, per germline (reference sequence). CDR3 loop: CASTRREFMMNTEAFF. CDR3 nucleotide sequence: TGTGCCAGTACCCGCAGGGAGTTTATGATGAACACTGAAGCTTTCTTT. The full variable domain, rest sourced from reference TRBV19 and TRBJ1-1, is DGGITQSPKYLFRKEGQNVTLSCEQNLNHDAMYWYRQDPGQGLRLIYYSQIVNDFQKGDIAEGYSVSREKKESFPLTVTSAQKNPTAFYLCASTRREFMMNTEAFFGQGTRLTVV.

This clonotype has more than one count but fewer than ten. J is TRBJ2-7 and V is TRBV7-9; D not resolved. Trimming stripped 0 bases from V and 2 bases from J, with 14 bases between. The CDR3 has 16 residues. Germline V CDR1 and CDR2: SEHNR, FQNEAQ (reference sequence). CDR3 sequence: CASSLAPGPATYEQYF. In DNA, the CDR3 is TGTGCCAGCAGCTTAGCACCCGGGCCAGCAACCTACGAGCAGTACTTC.

This clonotype was detected only a few times. This rearrangement joins TRBV27 to TRBJ2-7, with D unresolved. The CDR3 spans 14 residues. Germline CDR1 reads MNHEY; CDR2 reads SMNVEV (reference sequence). Trimming removed 4 bases at V and 7 bases at J, with 17 bases between. CDR3 bases: TGTGCCAGCAGTTGGTCCCCTCGGTCCGGAGAGCAGTACGTC. Its translation is CASSWSPRSGEQYV.

This clonotype was recorded a few times. This sequence joins TRBV10-3 and TRBJ1-1; D is perhaps TRBD1 (5 bases). The CDR3 runs to 15 residues. CDR1 is ENHRY, CDR2 SYGVKD, per germline. The V and J ends lost 6 bases and 6 bases respectively, with 20 bases between them. The CDR3 sequence: CAIRTLGSGSPEAFF. Here the CDR3 DNA reads TGTGCCATCAGGACCCTAGGTTCAGGGAGCCCTGAAGCTTTCTTT.

The CDR3 bases are TGTGCCACCTGGACTAGCGGGCTTCCCACCGGGGAGCTGTTTTTT. This gives the protein CATWTSGLPTGELFF. This chain joins TRBV15 and TRBJ2-2, with TRBD2 matching over 11 bases. V lost 8 bases and J lost 4; bases outside the gene matches: 6. From germline, CDR1 is LNHNV and CDR2 YYDKDF (reference sequence). This CDR3 spans 15 amino acids. The variable domain in full, completed from reference TRBV15 and TRBJ2-2, reads DAMVIQNPRYQVTQFGKPVTLSCSQTLNHNVMYWYQQKSSQAPKLLFHYYDKDFNNEADTPDNFQSRRPNTSFCFLDIRSPGLGDTAMYLCATWTSGLPTGELFFGEGSRLTVL.

This chain connects TRBV5-1 to TRBJ2-7; weak D call: TRBD2 (5 bases). Germline loops: CDR1 SGHRS, CDR2 YFSETQ. The CDR3 is 13 residues long. Trimming took off 5 bases at V and 3 bases at J, with 12 bases between the two ends. CDR3 in amino acids: CASRANGDYEQYF. CDR3 bases: TGCGCCAGCAGGGCCAACGGGGACTACGAGCAGTACTTC.

The rearrangement joins TRBV2 to TRBJ2-7; possibly TRBD1 for D (6 bases). The CDR3 is 11 amino acids. Germline CDR1 SNHLY, CDR2 FYNNEI. The V and J ends lost 6 bases and 3 bases respectively, with 6 bases between them. The CDR3 spells CASRGHYEQYV. As DNA, the CDR3 is TGTGCCAGCAGGGGACACTACGAGCAGTACGTC.

This clonotype came up a few times. The chain recombines TRBV29-1 with TRBJ1-2; D may be TRBD1 (6 bases). The CDR3 is 12 residues long. The ends were cut back, 6 bases at V and 5 bases at J, with 13 bases in the middle. Germline CDR1 reads SQVTM; CDR2 reads ANQGSEA. The CDR3 nucleotides read TGCAGCGTAGTCGACAGGAATTATGGCTACACCTTC. This codes for CSVVDRNYGYTF.

This clonotype was observed a handful of times. This chain links TRBV6-2 or TRBV6-3 with TRBJ1-1; TRBD1 is a possible D gene (5 bases). V was cut by 2 bases and J by 1 base, with 11 bases left in between. The CDR3 runs 15 residues. Germline-derived CDR1 and CDR2 are MNHEY and SVGEGT. The CDR3 loop reads CASSYGWQGNTEAFF. Written as DNA, the CDR3 is TGTGCCAGCAGTTACGGATGGCAGGGGAACACTGAAGCTTTCTTT.

At least ten counts were recorded for this clonotype. The J gene is TRBJ2-1, the V gene TRBV7-6; D gene uncertain. V was shortened by 2 bases and J by 6 bases, with 8 bases between the two germline ends. The germline V gene has CDR1 SGHVS and CDR2 FNYEAQ. The CDR3 sequence is 13 residues long. In DNA form, the CDR3 reads TGTGCCAGCAGCTTATTTAGTGGCAATGAGCAGTTCTTC. This sequence encodes CASSLFSGNEQFF.

This chain uses TRBV15 with TRBJ2-5; 8 bases align to TRBD2. The CDR3 extends over 17 amino acids. With 0 bases clipped from V and 1 base from J, the junction kept 7 bases outside the gene matches. Germline V lookup: CDR1 LNHNV, CDR2 YYDKDF (reference sequence). The CDR3 nucleotides are TGTGCCACCAGCAGAGATCGGACGGGGGGGACCCAAGAGACCCAGTACTTC. This codes for CATSRDRTGGTQETQYF. Looking up the rest from reference TRBV15 and TRBJ2-5 gives the full variable domain: DAMVIQNPRYQVTQFGKPVTLSCSQTLNHNVMYWYQQKSSQAPKLLFHYYDKDFNNEADTPDNFQSRRPNTSFCFLDIRSPGLGDTAMYLCATSRDRTGGTQETQYFGPGTRLLVL.

This clonotype has more than one count but fewer than ten. The rearrangement joins TRBV3-1 to TRBJ1-5, with D unclear. The V gene's germline CDR1 is LGHDT and CDR2 YNNKEL (reference sequence). The V gene lost 0 bases and the J gene lost 6 bases, with 3 bases spanning the gap. This CDR3 is built from 12 residues. The CDR3 region has the DNA TGTGCCAGCAGCCAAGAGAGTCAGCCCCAGCATTTT. Its translation is CASSQESQPQHF.

The chain combines TRBV27 with TRBJ1-5, with D perhaps matching TRBD1 (5 bases). The length of the CDR3 is 13 residues. V gave up 5 bases and J gave up 7 bases, with 12 bases separating them. Germline CDR1 and CDR2: MNHEY and SMNVEV (reference sequence). The CDR3 spells CASSIRVYQPQHF. The CDR3 DNA is TGTGCCAGCAGTATCAGGGTTTACCAGCCCCAGCATTTT.

This clonotype was observed a few times. The CDR3 nucleotides read TGCGCCAGCAGCCAGCCGGCCCCTCTGGGTGGCTACACCTTC. It is translated as CASSQPAPLGGYTF. The J gene is TRBJ1-2, the V gene TRBV4-1; no clear D gene. CDR3 length: 14 residues. Trimming removed 3 bases at V and 7 bases at J, with 15 bases between. Germline V gene sequence: CDR1 MGHRA, CDR2 YSYEKL.

This clonotype was counted only a few times. The J gene is TRBJ2-3, the V gene TRBV11-3; 10 nucleotides agree with TRBD1. Germline values: CDR1 SGHNT, CDR2 YENEEA. With 2 bases clipped from V and 4 bases from J, the junction kept 6 bases outside the gene matches. This CDR3 is 16 amino acids long. Here the CDR3 reads CASSLRETGGADTQYF. The CDR3 DNA reads as TGTGCCAGCAGCTTACGGGAGACAGGGGGCGCAGATACGCAGTATTTT.

The table lists this clonotype with a few counts. This chain joins TRBV6-1 and TRBJ2-3, with D unresolved. The germline CDR1 and CDR2 sequences are MNHNS and SASEGT. Trimming pared 1 base from V and 2 bases from J, leaving 13 bases between. The CDR3 is made up of 16 amino acids. The CDR3 protein is CASSEGGSRNTDTQYF. The DNA for the CDR3 is TGTGCCAGCAGTGAAGGCGGCAGTCGGAACACAGATACGCAGTATTTT.

V is TRBV7-6 and J is TRBJ1-1, with a possible D match to TRBD1 (5 bases). The CDR3 is 15 residues long. Trimming stripped 5 bases from V and 6 bases from J, with 19 bases between. Per germline, CDR1 SGHVS and CDR2 FNYEAQ. The CDR3 nucleotides read TGTGCCAGCAGCCCAGGAGTAGGGGAACGTGCTGAAGCTTTCTTT. This codes for CASSPGVGERAEAFF. Full variable domain (rest looked up from reference TRBV7-6 and TRBJ1-1): GAGVSQSPRYKVTKRGQDVALRCDPISGHVSLYWYRQALGQGPEFLTYFNYEAQQDKSGLPNDRFSAERPEGSISTLTIQRTEQRDSAMYRCASSPGVGERAEAFFGQGTRLTVV.

Comments on this clonotype: The junction differs from germline at one of its ends, possibly a read error. The rearrangement joins TRBV7-8 to TRBJ2-5, with TRBD2 identical over 8 bases. In germline, CDR1 is SGHVS, CDR2 FQNEAQ. The CDR3 loop spans 14 amino acids. The CDR3 sequence: CASSPGVAGWRMNF. The CDR3 DNA is TGTGCCAGCAGCCCCGGGGTAGCGGGGTGGCGGATGAACTTC.

The chain combines TRBV27 with TRBJ2-5, with unresolved D. Trimming pared 0 bases from V and 5 bases from J, leaving 16 bases between. Germline assignment: CDR1 MNHEY and CDR2 SMNVEV (reference sequence). The CDR3 is 16 residues long. CDR3 protein: CASSLSMLASTETQYF. CDR3 in DNA: TGTGCCAGCAGTTTATCGATGTTAGCTAGTACTGAGACCCAGTACTTC.

The chain is built from TRBV20-1 and TRBJ2-1, with D perhaps TRBD1 (7 bases). CDR1 and CDR2 (germline): DFQATT, SNEGSKA (reference sequence). The CDR3 is 15 amino acids. Deletions cut 0 bases from V and 6 bases from J, with 15 bases between. The chain's CDR3 is CSARDRAGGSNEQFF. CDR3 nucleotides: TGCAGTGCTAGAGATCGGGCAGGGGGGAGCAATGAGCAGTTCTTC.

This chain connects TRBV6-6 to TRBJ2-1; 15 bases agree with TRBD2. The junction had 5 bases not matched to a gene; V was cut back by 6 bases and J by 5 bases. Germline V lookup: CDR1 MNHNY, CDR2 SVGAGI (reference sequence). This CDR3 comprises 16 residues. The CDR3 spells CASRGLAGGLNNEQFF. As DNA, the CDR3 is TGTGCCAGCAGGGGACTAGCGGGGGGCCTCAACAATGAGCAGTTCTTC.

V is TRBV7-6 and J is TRBJ1-1; a weak D match, TRBD1 (6 bases). The CDR3 loop spans 14 amino acids. Looked up from germline, CDR1 is SGHVS and CDR2 is FNYEAQ. Trimming shortened V by 8 bases and J by 3 bases, and 16 bases separated the two germline ends. The CDR3: CASSWYRADTEAFF. The CDR3 DNA sequence: TGTGCCAGCTCCTGGTACAGGGCTGACACTGAAGCTTTCTTT.

This clonotype was recorded a few times. The chain couples TRBV4-1 to TRBJ2-3, with 8 bases lining up with TRBD2. CDR1 is MGHRA, CDR2 YSYEKL, per germline. CDR3 length: 16 amino acids. V lost 1 base to trimming and J lost 2 bases; unmatched junction nucleotides: 5. This chain's CDR3 is CASSQAAGGFTDTQYF. The CDR3 region has the DNA TGCGCCAGCAGCCAAGCTGCGGGGGGCTTCACAGATACGCAGTATTTT.